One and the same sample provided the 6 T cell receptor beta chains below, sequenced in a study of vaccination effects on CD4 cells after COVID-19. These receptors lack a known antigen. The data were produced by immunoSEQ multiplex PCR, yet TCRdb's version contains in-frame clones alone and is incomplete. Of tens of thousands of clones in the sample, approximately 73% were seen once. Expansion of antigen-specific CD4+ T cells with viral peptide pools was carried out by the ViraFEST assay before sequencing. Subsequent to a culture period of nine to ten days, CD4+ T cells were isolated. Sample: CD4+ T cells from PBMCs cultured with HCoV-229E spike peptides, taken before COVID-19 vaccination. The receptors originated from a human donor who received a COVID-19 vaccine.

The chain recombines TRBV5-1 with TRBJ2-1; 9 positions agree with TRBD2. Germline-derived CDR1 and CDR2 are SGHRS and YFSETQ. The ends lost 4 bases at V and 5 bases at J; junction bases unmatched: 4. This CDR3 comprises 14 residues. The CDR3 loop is CASSQGTSHNEQFF. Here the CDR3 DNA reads TGCGCCAGCAGCCAAGGGACTAGCCACAATGAGCAGTTCTTC.

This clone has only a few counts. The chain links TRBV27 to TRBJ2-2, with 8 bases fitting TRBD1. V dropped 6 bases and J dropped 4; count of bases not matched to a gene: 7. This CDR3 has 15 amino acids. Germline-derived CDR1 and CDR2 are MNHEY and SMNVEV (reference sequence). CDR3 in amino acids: CASSPTGVITGELFF. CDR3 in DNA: TGTGCCAGCAGCCCGACAGGGGTTATCACCGGGGAGCTGTTTTTT.

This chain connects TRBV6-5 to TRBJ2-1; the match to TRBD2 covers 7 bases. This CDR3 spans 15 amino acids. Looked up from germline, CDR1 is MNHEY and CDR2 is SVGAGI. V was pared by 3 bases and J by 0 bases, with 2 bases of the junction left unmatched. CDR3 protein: CASSYGGGSYNEQFF. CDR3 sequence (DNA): TGTGCCAGCAGTTATGGCGGGGGCTCCTACAATGAGCAGTTCTTC.

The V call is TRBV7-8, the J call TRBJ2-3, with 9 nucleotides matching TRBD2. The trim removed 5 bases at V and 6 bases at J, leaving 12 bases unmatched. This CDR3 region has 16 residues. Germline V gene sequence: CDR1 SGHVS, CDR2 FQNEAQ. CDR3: CASSPPRRGGGDTQYF. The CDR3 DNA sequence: TGTGCCAGCAGCCCACCGAGGCGGGGGGGTGGTGATACGCAGTATTTT.

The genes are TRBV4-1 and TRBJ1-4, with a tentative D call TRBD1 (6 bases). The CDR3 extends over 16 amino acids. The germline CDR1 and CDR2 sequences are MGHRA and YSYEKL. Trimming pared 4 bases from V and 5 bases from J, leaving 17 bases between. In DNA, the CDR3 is TGCGCCAGCAGCCGCCATCAGGGGACCACAAATGAAAAACTGTTTTTT. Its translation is CASSRHQGTTNEKLFF.

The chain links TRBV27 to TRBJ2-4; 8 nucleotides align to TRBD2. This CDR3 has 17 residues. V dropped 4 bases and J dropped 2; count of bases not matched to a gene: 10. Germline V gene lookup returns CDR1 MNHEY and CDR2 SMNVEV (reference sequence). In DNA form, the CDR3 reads TGTGCCAGCAGTTCATTTGGGACTAGACACTCCAAAAACATTCAGTACTTC. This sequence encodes CASSSFGTRHSKNIQYF.